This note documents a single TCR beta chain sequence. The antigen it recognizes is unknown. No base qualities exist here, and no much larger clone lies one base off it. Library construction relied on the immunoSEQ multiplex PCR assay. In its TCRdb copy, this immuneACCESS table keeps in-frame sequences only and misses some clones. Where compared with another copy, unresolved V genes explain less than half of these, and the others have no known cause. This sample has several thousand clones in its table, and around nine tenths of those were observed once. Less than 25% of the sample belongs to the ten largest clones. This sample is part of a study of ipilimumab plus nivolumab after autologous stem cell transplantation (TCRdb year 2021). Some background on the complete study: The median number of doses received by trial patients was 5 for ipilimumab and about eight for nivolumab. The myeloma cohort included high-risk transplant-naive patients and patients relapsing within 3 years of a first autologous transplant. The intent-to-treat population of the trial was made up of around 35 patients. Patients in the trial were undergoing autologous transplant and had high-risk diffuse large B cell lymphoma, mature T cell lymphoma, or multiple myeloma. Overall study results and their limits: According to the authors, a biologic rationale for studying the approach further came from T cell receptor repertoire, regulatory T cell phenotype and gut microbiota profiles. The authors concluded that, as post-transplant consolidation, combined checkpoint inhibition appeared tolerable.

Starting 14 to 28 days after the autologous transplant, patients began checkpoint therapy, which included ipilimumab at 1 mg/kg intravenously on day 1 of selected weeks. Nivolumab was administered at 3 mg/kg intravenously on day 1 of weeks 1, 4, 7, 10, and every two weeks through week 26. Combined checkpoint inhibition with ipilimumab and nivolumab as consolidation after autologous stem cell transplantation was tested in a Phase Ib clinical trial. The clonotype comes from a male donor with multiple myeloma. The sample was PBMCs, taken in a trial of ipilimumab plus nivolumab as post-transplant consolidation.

The DNA sequence is TGCAGCGTTGAGGGAGTCACAGATACGCAGTATTTT. This encodes CSVEGVTDTQYF. The rearranged chain carries TRBV29-1 and TRBJ2-3, with a tentative D gene TRBD2 over 5 matching bases. The CDR3 runs 12 amino acids, cysteine and phenylalanine included. Of all the DNA, just the CDR3 is kept, 36 bases in frame from base 1. The germline ends are 6 bases apart after V is trimmed by 3 bases and J by 2 bases. Taken from the germline V gene, the CDR1 and CDR2 loops are SQVTM and ANQGSEA.